The rows below give T cell receptor beta chains drawn from one sample of a study of technical replicates of blood from a handful of donors. Assay: immunoSEQ multiplex PCR; the TCRdb copy retains only in-frame clones and omits some. The data hold 70,000 to 85,000 clones, with 92% observed a single time. Sequencing was done on a sample of T cells isolated from PBMCs. The receptors here all came from a human donor in good health. Both conserved end residues are part of each CDR3. Each record gives: clone size, D gene, V gene, J gene, CDR3 protein, CDR3 DNA. D genes are given only for firm matches. Expanded clones get a size class; other rows say once, few or many, or leave the size out.

abundance: NA; d_gene: NA; v_gene: TRBV4-2; j_gene: TRBJ1-4; CDR3aa: CASSPIPGLGNEKLFF; CDR3nt: TGTGCCAGCAGCCCAATACCGGGACTCGGGAATGAAAAACTGTTTTTT
abundance: NA; d_gene: NA; v_gene: TRBV9; j_gene: TRBJ1-1; CDR3aa: CASSVAPNRARNTEAFF; CDR3nt: TGTGCCAGCAGCGTAGCCCCTAACAGGGCCAGGAACACTGAAGCTTTCTTT
abundance: NA; d_gene: TRBD2; v_gene: TRBV6-1; j_gene: TRBJ2-7; CDR3aa: CASSPTSGSNYEQYF; CDR3nt: TGTGCCAGCAGCCCGACTAGCGGGAGTAATTACGAGCAGTACTTC
abundance: NA; d_gene: TRBD2; v_gene: TRBV25-1; j_gene: TRBJ2-1; CDR3aa: CASSAVDSGTSGKCLFF; CDR3nt: TGTGCCAGCAGTGCGGTGGACTCCGGGACTAGCGGGAAGTGTCTGTTCTTC
abundance: NA; d_gene: NA; v_gene: TRBV20-1; j_gene: TRBJ1-5; CDR3aa: CSAWQTGPQHF; CDR3nt: TGCAGTGCCTGGCAGACGGGGCCCCAGCATTTT
abundance: NA; d_gene: NA; v_gene: TRBV2; j_gene: TRBJ2-1; CDR3aa: CASTKDSYNEQFF; CDR3nt: TGTGCCAGCACCAAGGACAGTTACAATGAGCAGTTCTTC
abundance: NA; d_gene: TRBD1; v_gene: TRBV11-2; j_gene: TRBJ1-4; CDR3aa: CASSKGQGNDEKLFF; CDR3nt: TGTGCCAGCAGCAAGGGACAGGGTAATGACGAAAAACTGTTTTTT
abundance: NA; d_gene: NA; v_gene: TRBV4-1; j_gene: TRBJ2-3; CDR3aa: CASSLQGSTDTQYF; CDR3nt: TGCGCCAGCAGCCTCCAGGGGAGCACAGATACGCAGTATTTT
abundance: NA; d_gene: NA; v_gene: TRBV6-5; j_gene: TRBJ2-7; CDR3aa: CASSFQADSYEQYF; CDR3nt: TGTGCCAGCAGTTTCCAGGCCGATTCCTACGAGCAGTACTTC
abundance: NA; d_gene: NA; v_gene: TRBV21-1; j_gene: TRBJ2-2; CDR3aa: CASSNSFGQGTNTGELFF; CDR3nt: NA
abundance: NA; d_gene: NA; v_gene: TRBV7-6; j_gene: TRBJ2-1; CDR3aa: CASSFAGGLSSYNEQFF; CDR3nt: TGTGCCAGCAGCTTTGCGGGCGGACTGAGCTCCTACAATGAGCAGTTCTTC
abundance: NA; d_gene: NA; v_gene: TRBV9; j_gene: TRBJ1-2; CDR3aa: CASSGIRTARPNYGYTF; CDR3nt: TGTGCCAGCAGCGGTATTAGGACAGCCCGACCCAACTATGGCTACACCTTC
abundance: once; d_gene: TRBD2; v_gene: TRBV5-1; j_gene: TRBJ2-1; CDR3aa: CASSKTSGTPSYNEQFF; CDR3nt: TGCGCCAGCAGCAAGACTAGCGGGACCCCCTCCTACAATGAGCAGTTCTTC
abundance: NA; d_gene: NA; v_gene: TRBV27; j_gene: TRBJ1-6; CDR3aa: CASRKSSYNSPLHF; CDR3nt: TGTGCCAGCAGAAAGAGCTCCTATAATTCACCCCTCCACTTT
abundance: NA; d_gene: TRBD2; v_gene: TRBV10-2; j_gene: TRBJ2-1; CDR3aa: CASRTSVDNEQFF; CDR3nt: TGCGCCAGCAGAACTAGCGTGGACAATGAGCAGTTCTTC
abundance: NA; d_gene: NA; v_gene: TRBV28; j_gene: TRBJ1-2; CDR3aa: CASSLRVAGAHLPGYTF; CDR3nt: TGTGCCAGCAGTTTAAGGGTGGCGGGGGCGCATCTCCCTGGCTACACCTTC
abundance: NA; d_gene: NA; v_gene: TRBV5-6; j_gene: TRBJ1-5; CDR3aa: CASSLLSGGTNQPQHF; CDR3nt: TGTGCCAGCAGCTTGTTATCAGGAGGGACTAATCAGCCCCAGCATTTT
abundance: NA; d_gene: NA; v_gene: TRBV2; j_gene: TRBJ2-7; CDR3aa: CASSEFVGVGLHEQYF; CDR3nt: TGTGCCAGCAGTGAATTTGTCGGGGTGGGTCTTCACGAGCAGTACTTC
abundance: NA; d_gene: NA; v_gene: TRBV7-9; j_gene: TRBJ1-2; CDR3aa: CASSLKGVGYGYTF; CDR3nt: TGTGCCAGCAGCCTCAAGGGAGTCGGCTATGGCTACACCTTC
abundance: NA; d_gene: TRBD1; v_gene: TRBV10-1; j_gene: TRBJ2-7; CDR3aa: CASSGGIGTGPYEQYF; CDR3nt: TGCGCCAGCAGTGGAGGTATCGGGACAGGGCCCTACGAGCAGTACTTC
abundance: NA; d_gene: NA; v_gene: TRBV5-4; j_gene: TRBJ2-7; CDR3aa: CASSLRSRDYEQYF; CDR3nt: TGTGCCAGCAGCTTGCGGTCGAGGGACTACGAGCAGTACTTC
abundance: NA; d_gene: TRBD2; v_gene: TRBV19; j_gene: TRBJ2-1; CDR3aa: CASSIRGLAGGSWDNEQFF; CDR3nt: TGTGCCAGTAGTATTAGGGGCCTAGCGGGGGGGTCTTGGGACAATGAGCAGTTCTTC
abundance: NA; d_gene: NA; v_gene: TRBV7-8; j_gene: TRBJ2-5; CDR3aa: CASSLGPRETQYF; CDR3nt: TGTGCCAGCAGCTTAGGGCCCAGGGAGACCCAGTACTTC
abundance: NA; d_gene: TRBD1; v_gene: TRBV7-7; j_gene: TRBJ1-3; CDR3aa: CASSEQGGNTIYF; CDR3nt: TGTGCCAGCAGCGAACAGGGGGGAAACACCATATATTTT
abundance: NA; d_gene: NA; v_gene: TRBV6-5; j_gene: TRBJ2-7; CDR3aa: CASSYSQYYEQYF; CDR3nt: TGTGCCAGCAGTTACTCTCAGTACTACGAGCAGTACTTC
abundance: NA; d_gene: NA; v_gene: TRBV5-1; j_gene: TRBJ1-1; CDR3aa: CASRPGVGWLNTEAFF; CDR3nt: TGCGCCAGCAGGCCCGGGGTGGGGTGGTTGAACACTGAAGCTTTCTTT
abundance: NA; d_gene: NA; v_gene: TRBV28; j_gene: TRBJ2-7; CDR3aa: CASSLVIVVHRPYEQYF; CDR3nt: TGTGCCAGCAGTTTAGTTATCGTTGTTCACAGGCCCTACGAGCAGTACTTC
abundance: NA; d_gene: NA; v_gene: TRBV6-1; j_gene: TRBJ2-1; CDR3aa: CASSESQNNEQFF; CDR3nt: TGTGCCAGCAGTGAAAGCCAAAACAATGAGCAGTTCTTC
abundance: NA; d_gene: TRBD1; v_gene: TRBV6-5; j_gene: TRBJ2-7; CDR3aa: CASRLQGMGEQYF; CDR3nt: TGTGCCAGCAGGCTACAGGGGATGGGGGAGCAGTACTTC
abundance: NA; d_gene: NA; v_gene: TRBV7-9; j_gene: TRBJ2-1; CDR3aa: CATGDPIYNEQFF; CDR3nt: TGTGCCACCGGAGACCCAATCTACAATGAGCAGTTCTTC
abundance: NA; d_gene: TRBD2; v_gene: TRBV5-1; j_gene: TRBJ2-3; CDR3aa: CASSFGGSPDTQYF; CDR3nt: TGCGCCAGCAGCTTCGGCGGGAGCCCAGATACGCAGTATTTT
abundance: NA; d_gene: NA; v_gene: TRBV10-3; j_gene: TRBJ1-4; CDR3aa: CAIRASTEKLFF; CDR3nt: TGTGCCATCCGAGCTTCTACGGAAAAACTGTTTTTT